This T cell receptor (beta chain) is from a study of shared clonotypes between healthy human individuals. Study in general: Each donor contributed plates that comprised three CD4 naive, three CD4 memory, two CD8 naive and one CD8 memory.

Notes on the study in general: Enrolling few donors narrowed the genetic and exposure-history diversity that was represented.

Terminally differentiated effector memory CD45RA+ cells were excluded by CCR7 positive selection of CD45RO-negative cells. Profiling relied on immunoSEQ multiplex PCR, and the TCRdb table lists in-frame clones only, not all of them. Here the sample spans 2 million to 2.5 million clones, around 96% being singletons. Germline V gives CDR1 PRHDT, CDR2 FYEKMQ (reference sequence). This CDR3 has 15 residues. V shed 5 bases and J shed 6 bases, with 14 bases lying between them. A note on this clone: Antigen: not known.

The TCR originated in a man younger than 30 in good health. Sequenced: naive CD8+ T cells sorted from blood. V is TRBV13 and J is TRBJ1-6; D gene unclear. The DNA of the CDR3 is TGTGCCAGCAGCCCCCCCGGGGTAGTTAATTCACCCCTCCACTTT. Encoded protein: CASSPPGVVNSPLHF.